This paragraph reports one T cell receptor beta chain. The data belong to a study of blood T cell repertoires in COVID-19. At the level of the study: The cDNA or gDNA used as material had been derived from T cells, B-cell-depleted T cells, or PBMCs.

Authors' analysis steps: Amplified reference gene primers provided the basis for estimating nucleated cell counts. Using immunoSEQ multiplex PCR, the repertoire was profiled, and TCRdb retains in-frame clones only, with some absent. V, J and clone size derive from that table, while D and trimming were established from the DNA sequence. Of roughly 300,000 clones in the sample, around 90% are singletons; the top ten hold less than 10%. This TCR came from a man between 18 and 35 years old with active or convalescent COVID-19. Sample: peripheral blood.

The CDR3 sequence is CASSPGHFQETQYF. Here the CDR3 DNA reads TGTGCCAGCTCACCTGGGCACTTCCAAGAGACCCAGTACTTC. The chain recombines TRBV18 with TRBJ2-5, with D uncertain. Trimming took off 3 bases at V and 1 base at J, with 9 bases between the two ends. The CDR3 runs to 14 residues. CDR1 is KGHSH and CDR2 is LQKENI in the germline V gene.